One and the same sample provided the 14 T cell receptor beta chains below, sequenced in a study of cytomegalovirus exposure and HLA in healthy donors. 60 Vbeta and 13 Jbeta primers were used in PCR. The data were produced by immunoSEQ multiplex PCR, yet TCRdb's version contains in-frame clones alone and is incomplete. The data contain around 200,000 clones, roughly 85% of them seen just once; the ten biggest clones take up approximately 4.4%. What was sequenced was PBMCs. These receptors originate from a woman in her 30s in good health and CMV-seropositive.

The rearrangement links TRBV6-1 to TRBJ2-1; a possible D gene is TRBD2 (6 bases). CDR3 length: 15 residues. Germline CDR1 MNHNS, CDR2 SASEGT. The germline V and J ends were trimmed by 0 bases and 4 bases, with 10 bases remaining between them. CDR3 sequence (DNA): TGTGCCAGCAGTGAAGCCAGCGGGTATTACAATGAGCAGTTCTTC. Its protein is CASSEASGYYNEQFF.

V is TRBV6-5 and J is TRBJ2-7; TRBD2 aligns across 9 bases. This CDR3 is built from 14 residues. Trimming at V came to 6 bases and at J to 3 bases, leaving 6 bases not matched to a gene. Germline loops: CDR1 MNHEY, CDR2 SVGAGI. CDR3 amino acids: CASRRLAGIYEQYF. Here the CDR3 DNA reads TGTGCCAGCAGGCGGCTAGCGGGAATCTACGAGCAGTACTTC.

V gene TRBV7-6 combines with J gene TRBJ1-1, with 9 bases lining up with TRBD1. The CDR3 totals 14 residues. Germline CDR1 and CDR2: SGHVS and FNYEAQ. J gave up 5 bases and V 4 bases, and 5 bases lay outside the gene matches. The CDR3 DNA is TGTGCCAGCAGCTCCGGGACAGGGTGGACTGAAGCTTTCTTT. This translates into CASSSGTGWTEAFF. Full variable domain (remainder filled in from reference TRBV7-6 and TRBJ1-1): GAGVSQSPRYKVTKRGQDVALRCDPISGHVSLYWYRQALGQGPEFLTYFNYEAQQDKSGLPNDRFSAERPEGSISTLTIQRTEQRDSAMYRCASSSGTGWTEAFFGQGTRLTVV.

This clone was seen just once. This chain uses TRBV6-5 with TRBJ1-5; a possible D gene is TRBD1 (5 bases). V lost 2 bases to trimming and J lost 5 bases, with 10 bases between them. The germline V gene has CDR1 MNHEY and CDR2 SVGAGI. This CDR3 contains 14 residues. As DNA, the CDR3 is TGTGCCAGCAGTTACCGGGGGAGGGATCAGCCCCAGCATTTT. Its translation: CASSYRGRDQPQHF.

V usage is TRBV25-1 and J usage is TRBJ2-5, with 8 bases matching TRBD1. Losses at the gene ends were 8 bases for V and 8 bases for J; bases not matched to a gene: 13. This CDR3 is built from 14 residues. Germline CDR1 is MGHDK and CDR2 is SYGVNS. CDR3 in amino acids: CASSWGTGRDTQYF. CDR3 nucleotides: TGTGCCAGCTCTTGGGGGACAGGCCGTGACACCCAGTACTTC.

With regard to this clone: This CDR3 is also generated by other DNA sequences in the sample. The chain joins TRBV4-3 to TRBJ2-7; no clear D. The length of the CDR3 is 15 residues. Trimming removed 0 bases at V and 0 bases at J, with 9 bases between. Germline V CDR1 and CDR2: LGHNA, YSLEER. CDR3 in amino acids: CASSQDPGASYEQYF. The CDR3 DNA reads as TGCGCCAGCAGCCAAGATCCGGGTGCCTCCTACGAGCAGTACTTC.

This chain links TRBV27 with TRBJ2-7; D gene uncertain. The V gene lost 0 bases and the J gene lost 3 bases, with 12 bases spanning the gap. Germline V gene sequence: CDR1 MNHEY, CDR2 SMNVEV (reference sequence). CDR3 size: 15 residues. The CDR3 loop reads CASSLSSPGFYEQYF. The CDR3 region has the DNA TGTGCCAGCAGTTTATCGTCCCCAGGCTTCTACGAGCAGTACTTC.

The chain combines TRBV19 with TRBJ2-2; 8 bases agree with TRBD1. V lost 3 bases to trimming and J lost 8 bases; unmatched junction nucleotides: 5. The length of the CDR3 is 14 residues. Looked up from germline, CDR1 is LNHDA and CDR2 is SQIVND (reference sequence). In DNA, the CDR3 is TGTGCCAGTAGTATGCAGGGGGCGCGGGGGGAGCTGTTTTTT. This codes for CASSMQGARGELFF.

This chain links TRBV11-2 with TRBJ1-4; no definite D call. The germline V gene has CDR1 SGHAT and CDR2 FQNNGV. V lost 5 bases and J 8 bases, leaving 18 bases between the germline ends. This CDR3 region has 15 residues. CDR3 sequence (DNA): TGTGCCAGCAGCCCCGGGTTGTGGGTGGAAGAAAAACTGTTTTTT. Translated, it gives CASSPGLWVEEKLFF.

V is TRBV30 and J is TRBJ2-1; the D gene is possibly TRBD1 (5 bases). Trimming shortened V by 5 bases and J by 4 bases, and 18 bases separated the two germline ends. Germline V gene data show CDR1 as GTSNPN and CDR2 as SVGIG (reference sequence). The CDR3 extends over 15 amino acids. This CDR3 is CAWDTDTYGYNEQFF. The CDR3 DNA reads as TGTGCCTGGGACACGGACACTTACGGGTACAATGAGCAGTTCTTC.

The rearrangement joins TRBV5-1 to TRBJ2-1, with a weak D call TRBD1 (6 bases). Germline V gene data show CDR1 as SGHRS and CDR2 as YFSETQ. V was trimmed by 4 bases and J by 2 bases, leaving 16 bases between them. The CDR3 loop spans 16 amino acids. The CDR3 loop reads CASSPRGQAPYNEQFF. The CDR3 nucleotides are TGCGCCAGCAGCCCAAGGGGACAAGCACCCTACAATGAGCAGTTCTTC.

The chain joins TRBV10-3 to TRBJ2-3; TRBD2 matches at 8 bases. The CDR3 contains 16 residues. Germline V gives CDR1 ENHRY, CDR2 SYGVKD. V shed 2 bases, J shed 1 base, and the junction held 5 bases outside the gene matches. The CDR3 here is CAISEGRGDRTDTQYF. In DNA form, the CDR3 reads TGTGCCATCAGTGAGGGGCGGGGGGATCGCACAGATACGCAGTATTTT.

CDR3 coding DNA: TGTGCCAGCAGTGTCATGGGGGCGAACCAGCCCCAGCATTTT. It yields the protein CASSVMGANQPQHF. The chain uses TRBV7-9 and TRBJ1-5, with a tentative D call TRBD1 (6 bases). The V gene's germline CDR1 is SEHNR and CDR2 FQNEAQ (reference sequence). The CDR3 length is 14 residues. The germline V and J ends were trimmed by 6 bases and 7 bases, with 16 bases remaining between them.

This clone turned up a few times. V is TRBV30 and J is TRBJ1-5, with D maybe TRBD1 (5 bases). CDR3 size: 13 residues. The germline gives CDR1 GTSNPN, CDR2 SVGIG (reference sequence). Trimming removed 1 base at V and 4 bases at J, with 8 bases between. CDR3 nucleotide sequence: TGTGCCTGGAGTGCGGCAGGGAATCAGCCCCAGCATTTT. Its protein product is CAWSAAGNQPQHF. Together with reference TRBV30 and TRBJ1-5, the CDR3 gives the full variable domain: SQTIHQWPATLVQPVGSPLSLECTVEGTSNPNLYWYRQAAGRGLQLLFYSVGIGQISSEVPQNLSASRPQDRQFILSSKKLLLSDSGFYLCAWSAAGNQPQHFGDGTRLSIL.